A selection of T cell receptor beta chains follows, all from one sample in a study of blood T cell repertoires in COVID-19. Generated by immunoSEQ multiplex PCR, the TCRdb table keeps only in-frame clones and is missing some. The sample lists a few hundred thousand clones; approximately 90% were seen once. The sequencing input was peripheral blood. These receptors all come from a man aged 60 to 75 who had recovered from COVID-19. CDR3s include the opening cysteine and the closing phenylalanine or tryptophan. Fields, in order: J gene, D gene, clone size, V gene, CDR3 protein, CDR3 DNA. The D gene is left open where the match is weak. Size is omitted from some rows. Given values are once, few, many or a class for expanded clones.

j_call: TRBJ2-7; d_call: .; clone_size: .; v_call: TRBV10-3; cdr3_aa: CAIRKQSEEAQYF; cdr3_nt: TGTGCCATCAGGAAACAGTCCGAGGAGGCCCAGTACTTC
j_call: TRBJ2-2; d_call: .; clone_size: .; v_call: TRBV5-1; cdr3_aa: CASSLVGGPELFF; cdr3_nt: TGCGCCAGCAGCTTGGTAGGCGGTCCGGAGCTGTTTTTT
j_call: TRBJ2-1; d_call: TRBD2; clone_size: .; v_call: TRBV4-3; cdr3_aa: CASSQSWTSNEQFF; cdr3_nt: TGCGCCAGCAGCCAATCGTGGACTAGCAATGAGCAGTTCTTC
j_call: TRBJ1-6; d_call: .; clone_size: .; v_call: TRBV9; cdr3_aa: CASSVGLMGNSPLHF; cdr3_nt: TGTGCCAGCAGCGTAGGCCTTATGGGCAATTCACCCCTCCACTTT
j_call: TRBJ1-2; d_call: .; clone_size: .; v_call: TRBV7-2; cdr3_aa: CASSEDTYGYTF; cdr3_nt: TGTGCCAGCAGCGAAGACACCTATGGCTACACCTTC
j_call: TRBJ2-2; d_call: .; clone_size: .; v_call: TRBV7-9; cdr3_aa: CASSLGAQLRGTGELFF; cdr3_nt: TGTGCCAGCAGCTTAGGCGCCCAGCTTCGGGGCACCGGGGAGCTGTTTTTT
j_call: TRBJ2-3; d_call: .; clone_size: .; v_call: TRBV18; cdr3_aa: CASSPRDDTQYF; cdr3_nt: TGTGCCAGCTCACCGCGGGACGATACGCAGTATTTT
j_call: TRBJ1-4; d_call: .; clone_size: .; v_call: TRBV5-1; cdr3_aa: CASSLTGINEKLFF; cdr3_nt: TGCGCCAGCAGCCTAACAGGGATTAATGAAAAACTGTTTTTT
j_call: TRBJ1-1; d_call: .; clone_size: .; v_call: TRBV11-3; cdr3_aa: CASSLDRVNTEAFF; cdr3_nt: TGTGCCAGCAGCTTAGACAGGGTGAACACTGAAGCTTTCTTT
j_call: TRBJ1-2; d_call: TRBD1; clone_size: few; v_call: TRBV29-1; cdr3_aa: CSVDGTGGFTF; cdr3_nt: TGCAGCGTTGATGGGACAGGGGGGTTCACCTTC
j_call: TRBJ1-2; d_call: .; clone_size: .; v_call: TRBV3-1/TRBV3-2; cdr3_aa: CASSQDSQGLRGYTF; cdr3_nt: TGTGCCAGCAGCCAAGATAGTCAGGGGTTAAGAGGCTACACCTTC
j_call: TRBJ2-5; d_call: .; clone_size: .; v_call: TRBV7-2; cdr3_aa: CASSINKRVKETQYF; cdr3_nt: TGTGCCAGCAGCATCAATAAGCGGGTGAAAGAGACCCAGTACTTC
j_call: TRBJ2-2; d_call: .; clone_size: .; v_call: TRBV30; cdr3_aa: CAWSVRLGPGAGTGELFF; cdr3_nt: TGTGCCTGGAGTGTACGGCTGGGACCGGGAGCGGGCACCGGGGAGCTGTTTTTT
j_call: TRBJ1-1; d_call: TRBD1; clone_size: .; v_call: TRBV12-5; cdr3_aa: CASGQGRPMNTEAFF; cdr3_nt: TGTGCTAGCGGACAGGGCCGGCCCATGAACACTGAAGCTTTCTTT
j_call: TRBJ1-1; d_call: TRBD1; clone_size: once; v_call: TRBV3-1/TRBV3-2; cdr3_aa: CASSLGQGNTEAFF; cdr3_nt: TGTGCCAGCAGCCTCGGACAGGGGAACACTGAAGCTTTCTTT
j_call: TRBJ2-2; d_call: .; clone_size: .; v_call: TRBV7-6; cdr3_aa: CASSLGHSNTGELFF; cdr3_nt: TGTGCCAGCAGCTTAGGACACTCGAACACCGGGGAGCTGTTTTTT
j_call: TRBJ2-7; d_call: .; clone_size: few; v_call: TRBV2; cdr3_aa: CASSERESYEQYF; cdr3_nt: TGTGCCAGCAGTGAAAGGGAGTCCTACGAGCAGTACTTC
j_call: TRBJ2-3; d_call: .; clone_size: .; v_call: TRBV6-1; cdr3_aa: CASSEAVGSSDTQYF; cdr3_nt: TGTGCCAGCAGTGAAGCAGTCGGGAGCTCAGATACGCAGTATTTT
j_call: TRBJ2-5; d_call: .; clone_size: .; v_call: TRBV6-1; cdr3_aa: CASSEGLTWTQYF; cdr3_nt: TGTGCCAGCAGTGAGGGACTGACCTGGACCCAGTACTTC
j_call: TRBJ2-7; d_call: .; clone_size: .; v_call: TRBV6-1; cdr3_aa: CASSEAGRVYYEQYF; cdr3_nt: TGTGCCAGCAGTGAAGCCGGCAGGGTGTACTACGAGCAGTACTTC
j_call: TRBJ2-3; d_call: TRBD2; clone_size: .; v_call: TRBV18; cdr3_aa: CASSPQRGGQDTQYF; cdr3_nt: TGTGCCAGCTCACCCCAGCGGGGGGGCCAAGATACGCAGTATTTT
j_call: TRBJ1-1; d_call: .; clone_size: .; v_call: TRBV7-9; cdr3_aa: CASSNPGQNTEAFF; cdr3_nt: TGTGCCAGCAGCAATCCGGGACAGAACACTGAAGCTTTCTTT
j_call: TRBJ2-5; d_call: TRBD2; clone_size: .; v_call: TRBV7-7; cdr3_aa: CASSSTSGGETQYF; cdr3_nt: TGTGCCAGCAGCTCGACTAGCGGCGGGGAGACCCAGTACTTC
j_call: TRBJ1-5; d_call: TRBD1; clone_size: few; v_call: TRBV5-4; cdr3_aa: CASSLDRGQQPQHF; cdr3_nt: TGTGCCAGCAGCTTGGACAGGGGACAGCAGCCCCAGCATTTT
j_call: TRBJ1-1; d_call: TRBD1; clone_size: .; v_call: TRBV5-4; cdr3_aa: CASSYSTGKNTEAFF; cdr3_nt: TGTGCCAGCAGCTACTCGACAGGGAAGAACACTGAAGCTTTCTTT
j_call: TRBJ1-4; d_call: .; clone_size: .; v_call: TRBV28; cdr3_aa: CASSESGVRDEKLFF; cdr3_nt: TGTGCCAGCAGTGAGTCGGGGGTGAGGGATGAAAAACTGTTTTTT
j_call: TRBJ2-5; d_call: TRBD2; clone_size: few; v_call: TRBV20-1; cdr3_aa: CGGGLGETQYF; cdr3_nt: TGCGGGGGGGGTTTGGGAGAGACCCAGTACTTC
j_call: TRBJ1-6; d_call: TRBD1; clone_size: .; v_call: TRBV3-1/TRBV3-2; cdr3_aa: CASSQVQGERNSYNSPLHF; cdr3_nt: TGTGCCAGCAGCCAAGTACAGGGGGAAAGGAATTCCTATAATTCACCCCTCCACTTT
j_call: TRBJ1-1; d_call: .; clone_size: .; v_call: TRBV29-1; cdr3_aa: CSVAGMLTTEAFF; cdr3_nt: TGCAGCGTCGCGGGGATGCTTACCACTGAAGCTTTCTTT
j_call: TRBJ1-2; d_call: .; clone_size: .; v_call: TRBV27; cdr3_aa: CASSSRGGGGYGYTF; cdr3_nt: TGTGCCAGCAGTTCCCGGGGAGGGGGAGGTTATGGCTACACCTTC